What follows are 22 T cell receptor beta chains derived from one specimen sequenced in a study of blood T cell repertoires in COVID-19. TCRdb keeps only in-frame clones here, not all; method: immunoSEQ multiplex PCR. The sample lists roughly 250,000 clones; approximately 90% were seen once. Sequenced material: peripheral blood. All receptors come from a woman aged 35 to 49 who had recovered from COVID-19.

The table lists this clone with a few counts. V is TRBV6-2 or TRBV6-3 and J is TRBJ1-5; the match to TRBD1 covers 7 bases. The V and J ends lost 6 bases and 6 bases, in that order; junction bases with no gene match: 11. The CDR3 is 15 amino acids. Germline CDR1 MNHEY, CDR2 SVGEGT. This chain's CDR3 is CASSPTGKGSQPQHF. The CDR3 nucleotides read TGTGCCAGCAGCCCGACAGGGAAAGGGAGTCAGCCCCAGCATTTT.

In nucleotides, the CDR3 is TGTGCCAGCAGCCTAGGCGGTTTGAACTATGGCTACACCTTC. Translation gives CASSLGGLNYGYTF. The gene calls are TRBV7-2 and TRBJ1-2; D is undetermined. CDR1 is SGHTA and CDR2 is FQGNSA in the germline V gene. V was cut by 5 bases and J by 2 bases, with 12 bases left in between. CDR3 length: 14 residues. Based on the CDR3 plus reference TRBV7-2 and TRBJ1-2, the full variable domain is GAGVSQSPSNKVTEKGKDVELRCDPISGHTALYWYRQSLGQGLEFLIYFQGNSAPDKSGLPSDRFSAERTGGSVSTLTIQRTQQEDSAVYLCASSLGGLNYGYTFGSGTRLTVV.

This sequence joins TRBV5-6 and TRBJ1-1, with D possibly matching TRBD1 (5 bases). CDR1 and CDR2 (germline): SGHDT, YYEEEE. V shed 3 bases and J shed 4 bases, with 16 bases lying between them. This CDR3 spans 15 amino acids. CDR3 DNA sequence: TGTGCCAGCAGCTCTCGCTCGGGGGTCGGCACTGAAGCTTTCTTT. This translates into CASSSRSGVGTEAFF.

This clone showed up just once. The chain employs TRBV19 and TRBJ1-2, with 7 nucleotides matching TRBD1. The CDR3 length is 15 residues. The V gene's germline CDR1 is LNHDA and CDR2 SQIVND (reference sequence). The V gene end was trimmed by 4 bases and the J gene end by 2 bases; junction bases not matched to a gene: 7. The CDR3 sequence: CASSTDRELNYGYTF. In nucleotides, the CDR3 is TGTGCCAGTAGTACCGACAGGGAATTAAACTATGGCTACACCTTC.

The V call is TRBV30, the J call TRBJ1-1, with D maybe TRBD1 (6 bases). Trimming cost V 2 bases and J 3 bases, with 13 bases left between them. This CDR3 spans 14 amino acids. From germline, CDR1 is GTSNPN and CDR2 SVGIG (reference sequence). The CDR3 DNA sequence: TGTGCCTGGAGTCGTGGGGGGGCAGACACTGAAGCTTTCTTT. Protein sequence: CAWSRGGADTEAFF.

The chain links TRBV29-1 to TRBJ1-5; weak D call: TRBD1 (5 bases). Trimming removed 7 bases at V and 2 bases at J, with 21 bases between. The CDR3 is made up of 16 amino acids. Germline CDR1 is SQVTM and CDR2 is ANQGSEA. CDR3 protein: CSATGIGWGGNQPQHF. CDR3 sequence (DNA): TGCAGCGCTACAGGCATCGGGTGGGGTGGCAATCAGCCCCAGCATTTT.

The chain carries TRBV7-9 and TRBJ1-1; D not certain. Germline CDR1 is SEHNR and CDR2 is FQNEAQ (reference sequence). The CDR3 has 15 amino acids. Trimming removed 1 base at V and 4 bases at J, with 13 bases between. The CDR3 protein is CASSLDKASSTEAFF. CDR3 in DNA: TGTGCCAGCAGCTTAGACAAGGCTAGCAGCACTGAAGCTTTCTTT.

The chain combines TRBV7-9 with TRBJ1-2; a possible D gene is TRBD1 (5 bases). The CDR3 runs 14 residues. The V gene lost 2 bases and the J gene lost 4 bases, with 11 bases spanning the gap. Germline loops: CDR1 SEHNR, CDR2 FQNEAQ (reference sequence). The CDR3 spells CASSLQQGVYGYTF. The CDR3 DNA follows: TGTGCCAGCAGCTTACAGCAGGGTGTCTATGGCTACACCTTC.

This clone is a singleton in its sample. The chain employs TRBV7-9 and TRBJ2-1; 7 positions agree with TRBD2. V dropped 8 bases and J dropped 6; count of bases not matched to a gene: 10. CDR3 length equals 14 residues. In germline, CDR1 is SEHNR, CDR2 FQNEAQ (reference sequence). In DNA, the CDR3 is TGTGCCAGCCTCGGGCCTAGCGGTGGCAATGAGCAGTTCTTC. Protein: CASLGPSGGNEQFF.

The gene calls are TRBV4-2 and TRBJ1-3; D perhaps matches TRBD1 (6 bases). The CDR3 is 16 amino acids. CDR1 and CDR2 (germline): LGHNA, YNFKEQ. Trimming cost V 0 bases and J 4 bases, with 13 bases left between them. The CDR3 coding sequence is TGTGCCAGCAGCCAAGATTTGGGGGCCCAAGGAAACACCATATATTTT. It translates to CASSQDLGAQGNTIYF.

The chain combines TRBV9 with TRBJ1-1; D is perhaps TRBD1 (5 bases). Per the germline V gene, CDR1 is SGDLS and CDR2 is YYNGEE. Trimming took off 6 bases at V and 3 bases at J, with 15 bases between the two ends. The length of the CDR3 is 14 residues. CDR3 in amino acids: CASTRRGGDTEAFF. The CDR3 DNA reads TGTGCCAGCACCAGAAGGGGCGGGGACACTGAAGCTTTCTTT.

This clone was seen once. This rearrangement joins TRBV7-3 to TRBJ1-6, with D perhaps matching TRBD1 (6 bases). Germline V gene lookup returns CDR1 SGHTA and CDR2 FQGTGA. Trimming cost V 1 base and J 7 bases, with 17 bases left between them. The CDR3 totals 17 residues. The CDR3: CASSLIASGEGNSPLHF. CDR3 nucleotide sequence: TGTGCCAGCAGCTTAATAGCTTCAGGGGAAGGAAATTCACCCCTCCACTTT. Full variable domain (remainder filled in from reference TRBV7-3 and TRBJ1-6): GAGVSQTPSNKVTEKGKYVELRCDPISGHTALYWYRQSLGQGPEFLIYFQGTGAADDSGLPNDRFFAVRPEGSVSTLKIQRTERGDSAVYLCASSLIASGEGNSPLHFGNGTRLTVT.

CDR3 loop: CASSAVVAGGGNIQYF. Written as DNA, the CDR3 is TGTGCCAGCAGTGCGGTGGTCGCGGGAGGTGGGAACATTCAGTACTTC. V is TRBV2 and J is TRBJ2-4; 8 positions agree with TRBD2. The ends lost 4 bases at V and 7 bases at J; junction bases unmatched: 12. Germline V gene lookup returns CDR1 SNHLY and CDR2 FYNNEI. This CDR3 is built from 16 residues.

The V gene is TRBV6-5, the J gene TRBJ1-2, with D unclear. The CDR3 length is 15 residues. V was cut by 0 bases and J by 5 bases, with 13 bases left in between. CDR1 MNHEY and CDR2 SVGAGI come from the germline V gene. The DNA of the CDR3 is TGTGCCAGCAGTTACTCTCGCTACGCCAGGTATGGCTACACCTTC. Amino acids: CASSYSRYARYGYTF.

The V gene is TRBV7-2, the J gene TRBJ1-2, with D hard to call. The germline V and J ends were trimmed by 1 base and 11 bases, with 14 bases remaining between them. This CDR3 is 13 amino acids long. The germline CDR1 and CDR2 sequences are SGHTA and FQGNSA. The CDR3 DNA reads TGTGCCAGCAGCTTAGGTCCGGGTTCACTATACACCTTC. Translation gives CASSLGPGSLYTF.

The chain recombines TRBV18 with TRBJ2-3; the match to TRBD2 covers 11 bases. The CDR3 spans 18 residues. Trimming cost V 0 bases and J 2 bases; bases outside gene matches: 7. Germline V CDR1 and CDR2: KGHSH, LQKENI. For the CDR3, the DNA is TGTGCCAGCTCACCACCGACTAGCGGGGCGCAGTACACAGATACGCAGTATTTT. Its protein is CASSPPTSGAQYTDTQYF.

The sample holds one count of this clone. This chain uses TRBV18 with TRBJ1-2, with D hard to call. Germline assignment: CDR1 KGHSH and CDR2 LQKENI. The CDR3 contains 15 residues. V lost 3 bases and J lost 0, with 11 bases in between. As DNA, the CDR3 is TGTGCCAGCTCACCCCCAGGCAGCCCTAACTATGGCTACACCTTC. Protein sequence: CASSPPGSPNYGYTF.

The DNA for the CDR3 is TGTGCCAGCAGCTTAGAGGGCGGGACCACAGATACGCAGTATTTT. Translated, it gives CASSLEGGTTDTQYF. The V and J genes are TRBV11-2 and TRBJ2-3; D may be TRBD2 (6 bases). CDR1 and CDR2 from the germline V gene are SGHAT and FQNNGV. This CDR3 comprises 15 residues. Trimming removed 0 bases from V and 2 bases from J, with 9 bases in between.

This clone was observed a few times. J is TRBJ2-5 and V is TRBV7-8; 8 positions match TRBD2. The J segment lost 4 bases and the V segment lost 5 bases, leaving 12 bases of the junction unmatched. From germline, CDR1 is SGHVS and CDR2 FQNEAQ. The CDR3 runs to 16 residues. CDR3 sequence: CASSPTAGGGGETQYF. The CDR3 nucleotides are TGTGCCAGCAGCCCCACGGCGGGGGGCGGCGGAGAGACCCAGTACTTC.

The chain employs TRBV28 and TRBJ2-7, with 10 nucleotides matching TRBD1. In germline, CDR1 is MDHEN, CDR2 SYDVKM. This CDR3 is built from 16 residues. V dropped 0 bases and J dropped 5; count of bases not matched to a gene: 7. CDR3 sequence (DNA): TGTGCCAGCAGTTTATGGGCAGGACAGGGGGGGAACGAGCAGTACTTC. It encodes CASSLWAGQGGNEQYF.

The chain couples TRBV11-2 to TRBJ1-1; D ambiguous. The CDR3 covers 15 residues. Germline loops: CDR1 SGHAT, CDR2 FQNNGV. The V gene lost 3 bases and the J gene lost 1 base, with 12 bases spanning the gap. The CDR3 coding sequence is TGTGCCAGCAGCTTTCGTACAGCAAAGAACACTGAAGCTTTCTTT. It translates to CASSFRTAKNTEAFF. The variable domain in full, completed from reference TRBV11-2 and TRBJ1-1, reads EAGVAQSPRYKIIEKRQSVAFWCNPISGHATLYWYQQILGQGPKLLIQFQNNGVVDDSQLPKDRFSAERLKGVDSTLKIQPAKLEDSAVYLCASSFRTAKNTEAFFGQGTRLTVV.

V and J are TRBV19 and TRBJ2-7, with 9 bases matching TRBD1. V was pared by 4 bases and J by 3 bases, with 7 bases of the junction left unmatched. Germline-derived CDR1 and CDR2 are LNHDA and SQIVND (reference sequence). The CDR3 spans 15 residues. The CDR3 loop is CASSRGTGQNYEQYF. CDR3 in DNA: TGTGCCAGTAGTAGAGGGACAGGGCAAAACTACGAGCAGTACTTC.